The 8 T cell receptor beta chains presented below share a single source sample, sequenced in a study of T cell responses to AZD1222 COVID-19 vaccine. Generated by immunoSEQ multiplex PCR, the TCRdb table keeps only in-frame clones and is missing some. The data contain over 150,000 clones, 87% of them singletons. The material sequenced was peripheral blood, taken on day 0 of AZD1222 vaccination. Source of these receptors: an adult in good health.

The chain has TRBV27 and TRBJ1-2; 7 nucleotides match TRBD1. CDR3 length equals 14 residues. Germline V CDR1 and CDR2: MNHEY, SMNVEV (reference sequence). The J segment lost 3 bases and the V segment lost 4 bases, leaving 5 bases of the junction unmatched. The CDR3 region is CASSYDREDYGYTF. The CDR3 DNA reads TGTGCCAGCAGTTATGACAGGGAGGACTATGGCTACACCTTC.

The V and J genes are TRBV1 and TRBJ2-2. TRBV1 is a listed pseudogene. The CDR3 runs to 16 residues. The CDR3: CTSSHTGTSNTGELFF. The CDR3 coding sequence is TGCACCAGCAGCCATACCGGGACCTCCAACACCGGGGAGCTGTTTTTT.

This sequence joins TRBV7-9 and TRBJ2-1; 10 nucleotides align to TRBD2. Per the germline V gene, CDR1 is SEHNR and CDR2 is FQNEAQ (reference sequence). V lost 1 base, J lost 6 bases, and 3 bases stayed unmatched. The CDR3 is made up of 15 amino acids. The CDR3 bases are TGTGCCAGCAGCTTAGGAGCGGGAGGGCCCAATGAGCAGTTCTTC. This codes for CASSLGAGGPNEQFF.

This chain uses TRBV6-1 with TRBJ2-7; D may be TRBD1 or TRBD2 (7 bases each). Germline CDR1 MNHNS, CDR2 SASEGT. This CDR3 has 16 residues. V lost 0 bases, J lost 2 bases, and 14 bases lay in between. The CDR3 coding sequence is TGTGCCAGCAGTGAAGCGGCGACAGGGAGGGCCTACGAGCAGTACTTC. Its translation: CASSEAATGRAYEQYF.

This clone was found a few times. V gene TRBV19 combines with J gene TRBJ1-2, with D possibly TRBD1 on 5 matching bases. The CDR3 totals 14 residues. Trimming stripped 5 bases from V and 6 bases from J, with 16 bases between. The germline gives CDR1 LNHDA, CDR2 SQIVND (reference sequence). DNA of the CDR3: TGTGCCAGTAGTGCTTTGGGACGGGCAGATGGCTACACCTTC. This gives the protein CASSALGRADGYTF.

The chain couples TRBV30 to TRBJ1-5; D call uncertain. Germline V gene lookup returns CDR1 GTSNPN and CDR2 SVGIG (reference sequence). V lost 0 bases, J lost 7 bases, and 10 bases lay in between. The CDR3 sequence is 13 residues long. CDR3 in DNA: TGTGCCTGGAGTGTAGAGGGAGGACAGCCCCAGCATTTT. Protein: CAWSVEGGQPQHF.

J is TRBJ2-5 and V is TRBV5-1; 9 bases agree with TRBD1. V dropped 2 bases and J dropped 4; count of bases not matched to a gene: 6. The CDR3 spans 15 residues. The germline CDR1 and CDR2 sequences are SGHRS and YFSETQ. In DNA form, the CDR3 reads TGCGCCAGCAGCTTTTTACAGGGGGCCGGAGAGACCCAGTACTTC. Protein sequence: CASSFLQGAGETQYF.

V usage is TRBV2 and J usage is TRBJ2-2; TRBD1 agrees at 9 bases. Germline V gene sequence: CDR1 SNHLY, CDR2 FYNNEI. This CDR3 is built from 15 residues. With 7 bases clipped from V and 0 bases from J, the junction kept 3 bases outside the gene matches. The CDR3 sequence: CASNRQGANTGELFF. In nucleotides, the CDR3 is TGTGCCAGCAACCGACAGGGGGCGAACACCGGGGAGCTGTTTTTT.